These T cell receptor beta chains were read from a single sample in a study of T cell repertoires in aging, cancer and after chemotherapy. One entry per CDR3 protein results from TCRdb running MiXCR on the multiplex PCR reads. This sample yields about 12,000 distinct CDR3 sequences, of which approximately 31% are seen a single time; about 9.5% belongs to the top ten. Source material: blood. These TCRs come from a human donor in good health. The donor label of this sample is uncertain. The CDR3 runs from the conserved cysteine through the conserved F or W. A D gene is named only where the DNA matches it firmly. Clone size, where shown, is once, few, many, or a class for clones that have expanded.

TRBV6-5	TRBD1	.	TRBJ1-2	TGTGCCAGCAGTCCCGGACAGGGACTGGGCTACACCTTC	CASSPGQGLGYTF
TRBV10-3	.	.	TRBJ2-7	TGTGCCATCACGGGGATGAGAGGGGTCGACGAGCAGTACTTC	CAITGMRGVDEQYF
TRBV5-6	.	.	TRBJ2-7	TGTGCCAGCAGCGGCCGGGGGAAGGGCGAGTTTTCCTTGTACGAGCAGTACTTC	CASSGRGKGEFSLYEQYF
TRBV6-5	.	medium-sized	TRBJ1-4	TGTGCCACCTCGGGCGCAGGGGCAACTAATGAAAAACTGTTTTTT	CATSGAGATNEKLFF
TRBV30	.	.	TRBJ2-5	TGTGCCTGGAGTGTGGGGGAGAAAGAGACCCAGTACTTC	CAWSVGEKETQYF
TRBV13	TRBD1	.	TRBJ1-2	TGTGCCAGCAGCACGCAACTACAGGGGGGAAACTATGGCTACACCTTC	CASSTQLQGGNYGYTF
TRBV12-3/TRBV12-4	.	few	TRBJ2-5	TGTGCCAGCAGTTTAGGACAGGAGAGGGAGACCCAGTACTTC	CASSLGQERETQYF
TRBV5-5	.	.	TRBJ1-2	TGTGCCAGCAGCTTGGTATTGGGGTCCTATGGCTACACCTTC	CASSLVLGSYGYTF
TRBV19	TRBD1	.	TRBJ1-2	TGTGCCAGTAGTATCGGACAGGGGGGAGACTATGGCTACACCTTC	CASSIGQGGDYGYTF
TRBV29-1	.	medium-sized	TRBJ1-2	TGCAGCGCTTCCGACAACTATGGCTACACCTTC	CSASDNYGYTF
TRBV14	.	.	TRBJ1-6	TGTGCCAGCAGCCCCCGACATACGAATTCACCCCTCCACTTT	CASSPRHTNSPLHF
TRBV20-1	TRBD1	few	TRBJ1-1	TGCAGTGCTAGAGATTTGGACAGGGAGAACACTGAAGCTTTCTTT	CSARDLDRENTEAFF
TRBV7-9	.	.	TRBJ1-2	TGTGCCAGCAGCTTAGGACAGAACTATGGCTACACCTTC	CASSLGQNYGYTF
TRBV14	.	once	TRBJ1-6	TGTGCCAGCAGCCTAAGTCGTCGGGGTAGGTCACCCCTCCACTTT	CASSLSRRGRSPLHF
TRBV20-1	TRBD1	.	TRBJ2-7	TGCAGTGCTGGGGACAGGGAGACCTACGAGCAGTACTTC	CSAGDRETYEQYF
TRBV15	.	few	TRBJ1-5	TGTGCCACCAGCAGAGATAAAGGTTTCAATCAGCCCCAGCATTTT	CATSRDKGFNQPQHF
TRBV6-1	.	.	TRBJ2-1	TGTGCCAGCAGTGAAGATCTGGTCGTTGATCCCGGTCCCTACAATGAGCAGTTCTTC	CASSEDLVVDPGPYNEQFF
TRBV6-5	TRBD1	medium-sized	TRBJ1-4	TGTGCCAGCAGAGACAGGGCTAATGAAAAACTGTTTTTT	CASRDRANEKLFF
TRBV6-1	TRBD1	few	TRBJ1-5	TGTGCCACTGGGAACGGCAGGGGGGAGTCTGGCAATCAGCCCCAGCATTTT	CATGNGRGESGNQPQHF
TRBV19	.	few	TRBJ1-1	TGTGCCAGTAGTATAGGGGGGCCAAGCCCCGGGCCTGAAGCTTTCTTT	CASSIGGPSPGPEAFF
TRBV7-6	TRBD2	few	TRBJ2-1	TGTGCCAGCAGCTTTACTAGCGGGCGGGCCGACTCCTACAATGAGCAGTTCTTC	CASSFTSGRADSYNEQFF
TRBV19	TRBD2	medium-sized	TRBJ2-1	TGTGCCAGTAGTACCCCCAGCGGGGTAGACAATGAGCAGTTCTTC	CASSTPSGVDNEQFF